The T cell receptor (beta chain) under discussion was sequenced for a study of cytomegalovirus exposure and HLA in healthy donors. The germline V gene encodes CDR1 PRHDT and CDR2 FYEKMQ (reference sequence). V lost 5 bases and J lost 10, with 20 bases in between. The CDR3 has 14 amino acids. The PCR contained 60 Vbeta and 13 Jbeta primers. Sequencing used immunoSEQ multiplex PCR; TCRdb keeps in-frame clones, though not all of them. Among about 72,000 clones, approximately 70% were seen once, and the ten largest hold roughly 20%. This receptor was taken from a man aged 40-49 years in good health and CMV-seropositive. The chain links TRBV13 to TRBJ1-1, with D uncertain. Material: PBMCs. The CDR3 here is CASSPTIHLAGAFF. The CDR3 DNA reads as TGTGCCAGCAGCCCTACTATCCATTTGGCCGGAGCTTTCTTT.